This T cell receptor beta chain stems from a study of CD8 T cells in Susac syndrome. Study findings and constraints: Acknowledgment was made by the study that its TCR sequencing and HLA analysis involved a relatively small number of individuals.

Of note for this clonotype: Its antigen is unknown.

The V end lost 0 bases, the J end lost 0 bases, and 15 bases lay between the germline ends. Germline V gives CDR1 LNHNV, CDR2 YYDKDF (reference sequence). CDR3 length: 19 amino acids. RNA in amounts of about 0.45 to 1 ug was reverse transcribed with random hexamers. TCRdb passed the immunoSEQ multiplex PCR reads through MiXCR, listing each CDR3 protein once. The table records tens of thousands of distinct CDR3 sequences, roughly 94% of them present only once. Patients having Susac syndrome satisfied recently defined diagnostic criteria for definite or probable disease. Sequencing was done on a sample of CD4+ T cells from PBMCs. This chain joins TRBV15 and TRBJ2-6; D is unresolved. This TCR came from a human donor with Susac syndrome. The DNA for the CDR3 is TGTGCCACCAGCAGAGATATGGCCAGTTCAAGCTCTGGGGCCAACGTCCTGACTTTC. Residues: CATSRDMASSSSGANVLTF.